This TCR beta chain originates from a study of CD8 T cells in ankylosing spondylitis. Overall study findings and caveats: For ankylosing spondylitis blood, a TCR beta motif of 7 to 9 highly homologous variants appeared characteristic. Prior work had noted some motif variants in reactive arthritis blood and synovial fluid.

The CDR3 consists of 15 residues. With 6 bases clipped from V and 4 bases from J, the junction kept 9 bases outside the gene matches. Germline lookup yields CDR1 KGHSH and CDR2 LQKENI. TCR beta libraries were made by quantitative 5'-RACE with molecular barcodes. In TCRdb, the 5' RACE reads were re-called with MiXCR into one record per CDR3 protein. The repertoire holds about 330,000 distinct CDR3 sequences, with 7.5% to 9% as singletons. On this clonotype: Its antigen is still unknown.

The gene calls are TRBV18 and TRBJ2-5; 9 positions match TRBD1. The sequence derives from a male donor with ankylosing spondylitis. The sample was blood, either unsorted or a sorted T cell fraction (not recorded which). The CDR3 DNA is TGTGCCAGCTCGCGAGGACAGGGGTTAGGAGAGACCCAGTACTTC. Encoded protein: CASSRGQGLGETQYF.